One and the same sample provided the 23 T cell receptor beta chains below, sequenced in a study of shared clonotypes between healthy human individuals. Here immunoSEQ multiplex PCR was the method, and the copy in TCRdb shows in-frame clones only, minus some. The sample lists about 2.1 million clones, about 92% seen once, with under 2% in the top ten. Positive CCR7 selection of CD45RO-negative cells yielded the naive CD8 cells, and terminally differentiated effector memory CD45RA+ cells were excluded. The sample comprised naive CD8+ T cells from PBMCs. The receptors shown here come from a man younger than 35 in good health. Some clones in this sample may be carry-over from other donors' samples.

V is TRBV7-8 and J is TRBJ1-5; D ambiguous. The V end lost 5 bases, the J end lost 1 base, and 12 bases lay between the germline ends. The CDR3 runs 15 residues. The germline V gene encodes CDR1 SGHVS and CDR2 FQNEAQ. The CDR3 region is CASSPDGMSNQPQHF. In nucleotides, the CDR3 is TGTGCCAGCAGCCCCGACGGGATGAGCAATCAGCCCCAGCATTTT.

This sequence joins TRBV2 and TRBJ2-5; TRBD1 agrees at 9 bases. Germline trimming cut 6 bases from V and 0 bases from J; bases unmatched to any gene: 8. CDR3 length equals 16 residues. Per germline, CDR1 SNHLY and CDR2 FYNNEI. This chain's CDR3 is CASSASDRGYQETQYF. CDR3 nucleotide sequence: TGTGCCAGCAGCGCATCGGACAGGGGCTACCAAGAGACCCAGTACTTC.

This chain uses TRBV30 with TRBJ2-1, with TRBD2 as a possible D gene (5 bases). The V end lost 0 bases, the J end lost 8 bases, and 29 bases lay between the germline ends. Germline-derived CDR1 and CDR2 are GTSNPN and SVGIG (reference sequence). This CDR3 spans 19 amino acids. CDR3 residues: CAWSVREGGIGGALDEQFF. For the CDR3, the DNA is TGTGCCTGGAGTGTACGTGAGGGTGGGATTGGAGGCGCACTGGATGAGCAGTTCTTC. Supplemented by reference TRBV30 and TRBJ2-1, the full variable domain reads SQTIHQWPATLVQPVGSPLSLECTVEGTSNPNLYWYRQAAGRGLQLLFYSVGIGQISSEVPQNLSASRPQDRQFILSSKKLLLSDSGFYLCAWSVREGGIGGALDEQFFGPGTRLTVL.

This chain connects TRBV27 to TRBJ2-3; D is unclear. With 6 bases removed from V and 3 bases from J, the gap between germline ends came to 16 bases. Germline loops: CDR1 MNHEY, CDR2 SMNVEV (reference sequence). The length of the CDR3 is 15 residues. CDR3: CASSGRSHLTDTQYF. CDR3 sequence (DNA): TGTGCCAGCAGCGGACGTAGTCACCTTACAGATACGCAGTATTTT.

Note on this clone: The same CDR3 can be traced to other DNA sequences in this sample. The chain uses TRBV28 and TRBJ2-1; D is unclear. The germline CDR1 and CDR2 sequences are MDHEN and SYDVKM. The V gene lost 6 bases and the J gene lost 9 bases, with 6 bases spanning the gap. This CDR3 region has 10 residues. The CDR3 bases are TGTGCCAGCAGCTCTGGTGAGCAGTTCTTC. It codes for CASSSGEQFF. Based on the CDR3 plus reference TRBV28 and TRBJ2-1, the full variable domain is DVKVTQSSRYLVKRTGEKVFLECVQDMDHENMFWYRQDPGLGLRLIYFSYDVKMKEKGDIPEGYSVSREKKERFSLILESASTNQTSMYLCASSSGEQFFGPGTRLTVL.

V usage is TRBV27 and J usage is TRBJ1-1; D is unresolved. The CDR3 covers 13 residues. CDR1 is MNHEY, CDR2 SMNVEV, per germline (reference sequence). Trimming cost V 8 bases and J 2 bases, with 12 bases left between them. The CDR3 loop is CASYHSINTEAFF. CDR3 in DNA: TGTGCCAGCTACCACAGCATAAACACTGAAGCTTTCTTT.

The chain recombines TRBV5-1 with TRBJ1-1; tentatively, D is TRBD1 (5 bases). The germline V and J ends were trimmed by 0 bases and 0 bases, with 15 bases remaining between them. The length of the CDR3 is 17 residues. Germline V gene data show CDR1 as SGHRS and CDR2 as YFSETQ. CDR3 nucleotides: TGCGCCAGCAGCTTGGGATGGGCAGGGAACATGAACACTGAAGCTTTCTTT. Amino acid sequence: CASSLGWAGNMNTEAFF.

The sample holds one count of this clone. The V call is TRBV7-9, the J call TRBJ2-7; D is unclear. The germline V gene encodes CDR1 SEHNR and CDR2 FQNEAQ (reference sequence). V lost 4 bases and J lost 3, with 19 bases in between. The CDR3 sequence is 16 residues long. The CDR3 region is CASSSDHRAPYYEQYF. The CDR3 DNA is TGTGCCAGCAGCTCCGACCACCGAGCCCCTTACTACGAGCAGTACTTC.

The V call is TRBV7-8, the J call TRBJ1-4; D gene ambiguous. Trimming pared 5 bases from V and 7 bases from J, leaving 14 bases between. This CDR3 has 14 residues. Germline loops: CDR1 SGHVS, CDR2 FQNEAQ. CDR3 sequence: CASSNDVMGEKLFF. Written as DNA, the CDR3 is TGTGCCAGCAGCAACGACGTAATGGGTGAAAAACTGTTTTTT.

The chain combines TRBV29-1 with TRBJ2-7, with D perhaps assigned TRBD1 or TRBD2 (5 bases each). The germline V and J ends were trimmed by 6 bases and 2 bases, with 14 bases remaining between them. Germline V CDR1 and CDR2: SQVTM, ANQGSEA. The CDR3 has 13 amino acids. CDR3 sequence (DNA): TGCAGCGTGCTCGGGACCGATACCTACGAGCAGTACTTC. Translating gives CSVLGTDTYEQYF.

Of note for this clone: Other nucleotide sequences from this sample produce the same CDR3. V gene TRBV11-2 combines with J gene TRBJ2-1, with 16 bases identical to TRBD2. Germline V gene data show CDR1 as SGHAT and CDR2 as FQNNGV. V lost 5 bases to trimming and J lost 9 bases; unmatched junction nucleotides: 4. CDR3 size: 15 residues. In DNA form, the CDR3 reads TGTGCCAGCAGCCCGGGACTAGCGGGAGGGGGTGAGCAGTTCTTC. Translated, it gives CASSPGLAGGGEQFF. The full variable domain, with the rest looked up from reference TRBV11-2 and TRBJ2-1, is EAGVAQSPRYKIIEKRQSVAFWCNPISGHATLYWYQQILGQGPKLLIQFQNNGVVDDSQLPKDRFSAERLKGVDSTLKIQPAKLEDSAVYLCASSPGLAGGGEQFFGPGTRLTVL.

The V call is TRBV7-8, the J call TRBJ2-7; D is ambiguous. CDR3 size: 16 residues. The germline gives CDR1 SGHVS, CDR2 FQNEAQ. Trimming stripped 2 bases from V and 2 bases from J, with 16 bases between. This CDR3 reads CASSLRPPSGPYEQYF. The CDR3 DNA reads TGTGCCAGCAGCTTACGCCCCCCCTCGGGCCCCTACGAGCAGTACTTC.

Details on this clone: This specimen includes other DNA sequences encoding the same CDR3. This sequence joins TRBV28 and TRBJ2-7; TRBD1 agrees at 9 bases. Germline CDR1 is MDHEN and CDR2 is SYDVKM. Unmatched junction bases numbered 4, after V lost 3 bases and J lost 4 bases. This CDR3 is 14 amino acids long. CDR3 sequence (DNA): TGTGCCAGCAGTTTGACAGGGGGGACGTACGAGCAGTACTTC. As protein: CASSLTGGTYEQYF.

This chain links TRBV7-7 with TRBJ2-1, with D possibly called TRBD1 or TRBD2 (5 bases each). Germline values: CDR1 SSHAT, CDR2 FNYEAQ (reference sequence). V was pared by 1 base and J by 11 bases, with 12 bases between. CDR3 size: 13 residues. Written as DNA, the CDR3 is TGTGCCAGCAGCTTAGTTAAGGGACGGAAGCAGTTCTTC. It yields the protein CASSLVKGRKQFF.

This chain links TRBV4-3 with TRBJ2-4; tentatively, D is TRBD2 (6 bases). The CDR3 covers 15 residues. Trimming left V 0 bases short and J 9 bases short, with 15 bases between. CDR1 LGHNA and CDR2 YSLEER come from the germline V gene. The CDR3 DNA reads TGCGCCAGCAGCCAAGATGCACCGGGAGAGGGCATTCAGTACTTC. It codes for CASSQDAPGEGIQYF.

This sequence joins TRBV27 and TRBJ1-1; 8 bases agree with TRBD1. Per the germline V gene, CDR1 is MNHEY and CDR2 is SMNVEV (reference sequence). V shed 4 bases, J shed 2 bases, and the junction held 6 bases outside the gene matches. The CDR3 spans 15 residues. CDR3 amino acids: CASSSRQGFNTEAFF. CDR3 nucleotides: TGTGCCAGCAGTTCCAGACAGGGGTTCAACACTGAAGCTTTCTTT.

The chain joins TRBV11-3 to TRBJ2-2, with 8 bases fitting TRBD2. The germline gives CDR1 SGHNT, CDR2 YENEEA. This CDR3 is 16 amino acids long. V shed 5 bases, J shed 4 bases, and the junction held 9 bases outside the gene matches. Here the CDR3 DNA reads TGTGCCAGCAGCCCCCGGGAGGGGGTCCTCACCGGGGAGCTGTTTTTT. Translating it yields CASSPREGVLTGELFF.

V usage is TRBV10-1 and J usage is TRBJ2-5; D could derive from TRBD1 or TRBD2 (5 bases each). Germline CDR1 and CDR2: WNHNN and SYGVQD (reference sequence). This CDR3 is built from 15 residues. Deletions cut 0 bases from V and 3 bases from J, with 11 bases between. CDR3 sequence: CASSESGRWKETQYF. The CDR3 DNA reads as TGCGCCAGCAGTGAGTCGGGACGGTGGAAAGAGACCCAGTACTTC.

Here the CDR3 DNA reads TGTGCCAGCAGCCGGGACAGAGAATCTAATGAGCAGTTCTTC. This translates into CASSRDRESNEQFF. The chain joins TRBV13 to TRBJ2-1, with 7 nucleotides matching TRBD1. Germline V gene sequence: CDR1 PRHDT, CDR2 FYEKMQ (reference sequence). CDR3 length: 14 amino acids. With V trimmed by 5 bases and J by 7 bases, 8 bases remained unmatched.

The chain uses TRBV6-1 and TRBJ2-7, with a tentative D call TRBD1 (5 bases). V lost 2 bases and J 4 bases, leaving 9 bases between the germline ends. Germline V gene sequence: CDR1 MNHNS, CDR2 SASEGT. This CDR3 spans 13 amino acids. CDR3 region: CASSESPGYEQYF. In DNA, the CDR3 is TGTGCCAGCAGTGAATCCCCAGGGTACGAGCAGTACTTC.

This chain links TRBV28 with TRBJ2-7; 9 bases fit TRBD1. J was trimmed by 1 base and V by 6 bases; bases with no gene match: 10. The CDR3 totals 16 residues. Germline CDR1 reads MDHEN; CDR2 reads SYDVKM. The CDR3 sequence is CASRETGGGRSYEQYF. The CDR3 bases are TGTGCCAGCAGGGAAACAGGGGGCGGTAGATCCTACGAGCAGTACTTC.

The genes are TRBV7-8 and TRBJ2-7; 9 bases agree with TRBD2. The CDR3 extends over 14 amino acids. V was pared by 2 bases and J by 5 bases, with 4 bases of the junction left unmatched. CDR1 is SGHVS, CDR2 FQNEAQ, per germline. The CDR3 sequence: CASSLRREGNEQYF. The CDR3 DNA reads TGTGCCAGCAGCTTACGGCGGGAGGGTAACGAGCAGTACTTC.

The rearrangement links TRBV9 to TRBJ2-2; D may be TRBD2 (5 bases). The CDR3 runs 17 residues. The ends were cut back, 2 bases at V and 4 bases at J, with 18 bases in the middle. The germline CDR1 and CDR2 sequences are SGDLS and YYNGEE. The CDR3, as DNA: TGTGCCAGCAGCGTTGGTACCCTTTCAGCGGTCACCGGGGAGCTGTTTTTT. Its protein is CASSVGTLSAVTGELFF.